Sequencing of this TCR beta chain was carried out in a study of T cells expressing NK-cell markers. Germline CDR1 reads DFQATT; CDR2 reads SNEGSKA (reference sequence). The CDR3 sequence is 16 residues long. From its re-call of the 5' RACE reads, TCRdb lists each CDR3 protein once, without DNA. The sample spans 400,000 to 450,000 distinct CDR3 sequences; the ten largest clones claim under 7.5%. V and J are TRBV20-1 and TRBJ2-6; there is no DNA to check the TCRdb D call of TRBD1. Sample: blood T cells: a sorted CD56 or NKG2C T cell subset, CD4+ or CD8+ T cells, or bulk PBMC T cells (not recorded which). The TCR was taken from a woman between 18 and 70 years old in good health. The CDR3 spells CSARGQPGSGANVLTF.